This T cell receptor (beta chain) was captured in a study of T-cell memory formation after mild COVID-19. V lost 4 bases, J lost 0 bases, and 3 bases stayed unmatched. CDR1 and CDR2 (germline): LGHNA, YNFKEQ. This CDR3 comprises 15 residues. A 5'RACE reaction primed in the constant segment made cDNA libraries of TCR alpha and TCR beta, and these carried sample barcodes and UMIs. Each CDR3 protein is one row after TCRdb ran MiXCR on the 5' RACE reads. This sample has hundreds of thousands of distinct CDR3 sequences, with about a sixth found just once. Study-wide results and caveats: Some clones that responded turned up in pre-infection memory, which suggests that cross-reactive memory joined in.

The table lists this clonotype with a few counts. Antigen specificity is unknown. Specimen: PBMCs or a T cell subset sorted from them (not recorded which). The chain has TRBV4-2 and TRBJ2-1; 7 bases match TRBD2. The TCR sequence derives from an adult woman who had mild COVID-19 (a few samples of this study predate the infection). Cell type and time point are not known. CDR3 region: CASSLREDSYNEQFF. The DNA for the CDR3 is TGTGCCAGCAGCCTTCGGGAGGACTCCTACAATGAGCAGTTCTTC.